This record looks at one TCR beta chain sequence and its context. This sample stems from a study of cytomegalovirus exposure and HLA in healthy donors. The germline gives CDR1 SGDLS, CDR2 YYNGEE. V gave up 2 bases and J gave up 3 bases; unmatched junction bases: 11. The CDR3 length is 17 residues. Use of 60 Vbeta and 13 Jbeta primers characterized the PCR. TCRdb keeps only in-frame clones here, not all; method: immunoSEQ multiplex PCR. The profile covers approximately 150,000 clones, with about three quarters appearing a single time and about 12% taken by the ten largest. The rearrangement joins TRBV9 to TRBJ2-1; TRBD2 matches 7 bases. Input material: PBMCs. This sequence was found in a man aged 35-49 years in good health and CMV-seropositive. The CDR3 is CASSVLSSGLLYNEQFF. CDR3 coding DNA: TGTGCCAGCAGCGTGCTGTCTAGCGGTTTACTCTACAATGAGCAGTTCTTC.